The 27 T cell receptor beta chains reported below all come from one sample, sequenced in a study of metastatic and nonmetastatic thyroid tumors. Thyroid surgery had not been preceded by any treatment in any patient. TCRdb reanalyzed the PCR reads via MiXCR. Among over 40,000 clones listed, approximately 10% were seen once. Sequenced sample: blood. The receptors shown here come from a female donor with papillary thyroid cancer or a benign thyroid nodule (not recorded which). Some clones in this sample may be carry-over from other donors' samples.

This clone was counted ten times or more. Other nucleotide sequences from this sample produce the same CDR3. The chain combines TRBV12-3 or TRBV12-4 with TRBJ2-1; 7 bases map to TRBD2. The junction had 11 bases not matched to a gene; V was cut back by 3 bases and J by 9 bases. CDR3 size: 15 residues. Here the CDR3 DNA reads TGTGCCAGCAGTTTGGGAGGGATCCTCCGAAGTGAGCAGTTCTTC. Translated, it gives CASSLGGILRSEQFF.

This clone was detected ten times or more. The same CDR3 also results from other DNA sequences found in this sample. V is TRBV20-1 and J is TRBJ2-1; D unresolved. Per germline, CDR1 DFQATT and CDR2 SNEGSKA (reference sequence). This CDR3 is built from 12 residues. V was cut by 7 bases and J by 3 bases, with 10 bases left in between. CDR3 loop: CSVLGGYNEQFF. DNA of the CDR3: TGCAGTGTCCTCGGCGGCTACAATGAGCAGTTCTTC.

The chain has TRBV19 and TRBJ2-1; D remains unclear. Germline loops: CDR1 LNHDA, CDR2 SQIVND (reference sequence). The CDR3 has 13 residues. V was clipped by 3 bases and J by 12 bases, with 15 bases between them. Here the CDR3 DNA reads TGTGCCAGTAGTATGCGCCGCGTCGGCTGGCAGTTCTTC. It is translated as CASSMRRVGWQFF.

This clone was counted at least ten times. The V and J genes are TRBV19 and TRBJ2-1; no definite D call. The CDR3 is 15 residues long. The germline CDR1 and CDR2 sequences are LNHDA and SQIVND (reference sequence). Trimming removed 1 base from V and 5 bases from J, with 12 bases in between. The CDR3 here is CASSIGGIGHNEQFF. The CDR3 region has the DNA TGTGCCAGTAGTATAGGGGGAATCGGGCACAATGAGCAGTTCTTC.

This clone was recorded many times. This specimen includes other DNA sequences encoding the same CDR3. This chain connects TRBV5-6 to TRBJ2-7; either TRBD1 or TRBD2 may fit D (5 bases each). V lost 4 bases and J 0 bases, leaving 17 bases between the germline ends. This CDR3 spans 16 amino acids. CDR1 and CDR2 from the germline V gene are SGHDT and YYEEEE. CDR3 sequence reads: CASSRAPGTASYEQYF. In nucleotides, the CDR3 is TGTGCCAGCAGCCGTGCCCCCGGGACGGCCTCCTACGAGCAGTACTTC. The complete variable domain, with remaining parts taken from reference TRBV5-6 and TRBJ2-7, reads DAGVTQSPTHLIKTRGQQVTLRCSPKSGHDTVSWYQQALGQGPQFIFQYYEEEERQRGNFPDRFSGHQFPNYSSELNVNALLLGDSALYLCASSRAPGTASYEQYFGPGTRLTVT.

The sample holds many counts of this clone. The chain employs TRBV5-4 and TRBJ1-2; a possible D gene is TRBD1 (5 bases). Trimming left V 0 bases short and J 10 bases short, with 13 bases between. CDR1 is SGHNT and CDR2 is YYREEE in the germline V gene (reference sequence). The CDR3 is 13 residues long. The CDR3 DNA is TGTGCCAGCAGCTTGGCGGATGGGGACTACTACACCTTC. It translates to CASSLADGDYYTF.

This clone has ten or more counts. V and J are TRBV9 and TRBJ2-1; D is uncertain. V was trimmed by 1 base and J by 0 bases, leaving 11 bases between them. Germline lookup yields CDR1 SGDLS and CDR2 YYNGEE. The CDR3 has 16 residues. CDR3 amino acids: CASSVLGSPSYNEQFF. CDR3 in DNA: TGTGCCAGCAGCGTACTTGGCAGCCCCTCCTACAATGAGCAGTTCTTC. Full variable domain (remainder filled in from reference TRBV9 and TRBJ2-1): DSGVTQTPKHLITATGQRVTLRCSPRSGDLSVYWYQQSLDQGLQFLIQYYNGEERAKGNILERFSAQQFPDLHSELNLSSLELGDSALYFCASSVLGSPSYNEQFFGPGTRLTVL.

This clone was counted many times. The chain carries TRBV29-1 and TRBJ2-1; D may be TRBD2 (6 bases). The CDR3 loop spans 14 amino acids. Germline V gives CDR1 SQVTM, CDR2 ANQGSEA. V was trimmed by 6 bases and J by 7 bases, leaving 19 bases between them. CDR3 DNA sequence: TGCAGCGTCAGGGCGCTTGGGGGGTTGAATGAGCAGTTCTTC. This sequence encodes CSVRALGGLNEQFF.

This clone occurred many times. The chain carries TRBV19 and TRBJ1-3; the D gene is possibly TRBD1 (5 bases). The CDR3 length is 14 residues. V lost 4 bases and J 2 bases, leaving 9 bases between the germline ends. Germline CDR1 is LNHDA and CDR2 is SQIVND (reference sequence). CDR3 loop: CASSTRGAGNTIYF. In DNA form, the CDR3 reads TGTGCCAGTAGTACACGGGGGGCTGGAAACACCATATATTTT.

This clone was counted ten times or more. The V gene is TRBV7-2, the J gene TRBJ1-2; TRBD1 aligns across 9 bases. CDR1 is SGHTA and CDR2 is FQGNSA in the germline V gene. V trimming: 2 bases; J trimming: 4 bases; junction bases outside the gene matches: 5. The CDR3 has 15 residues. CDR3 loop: CASSLTGQGGYGYTF. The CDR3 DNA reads TGTGCCAGCAGCTTAACGGGACAGGGAGGCTATGGCTACACCTTC.

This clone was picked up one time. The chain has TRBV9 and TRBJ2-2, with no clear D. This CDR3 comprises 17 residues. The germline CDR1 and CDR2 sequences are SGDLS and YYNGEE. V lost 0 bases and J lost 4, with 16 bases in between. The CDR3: CASSVATVGFGTGELFF. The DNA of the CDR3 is TGTGCCAGCAGCGTAGCTACTGTTGGGTTCGGCACCGGGGAGCTGTTTTTT.

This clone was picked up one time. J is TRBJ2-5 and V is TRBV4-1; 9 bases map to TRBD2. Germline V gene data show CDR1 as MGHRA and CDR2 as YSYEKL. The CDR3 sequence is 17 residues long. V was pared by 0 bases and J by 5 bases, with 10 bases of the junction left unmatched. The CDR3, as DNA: TGCGCCAGCAGCCAAGATATTGCGGGAGGGCCTTTGGAGACCCAGTACTTC. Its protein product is CASSQDIAGGPLETQYF.

The CDR3: CASSPWGSGNTIYF. DNA for the CDR3: TGTGCCAGCAGCCCGTGGGGCTCTGGAAACACCATATATTTT. The chain links TRBV9 to TRBJ1-3; D unresolved. This CDR3 is built from 14 residues. Trimming cost V 4 bases and J 0 bases, with 8 bases left between them. Per the germline V gene, CDR1 is SGDLS and CDR2 is YYNGEE.

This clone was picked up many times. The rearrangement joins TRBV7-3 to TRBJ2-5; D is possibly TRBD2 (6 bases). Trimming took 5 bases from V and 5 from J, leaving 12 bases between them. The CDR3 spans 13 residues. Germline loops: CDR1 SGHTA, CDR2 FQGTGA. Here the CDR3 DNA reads TGTGCCAGCAGCCCGGGACTTGGGGAGACCCAGTACTTC. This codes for CASSPGLGETQYF.

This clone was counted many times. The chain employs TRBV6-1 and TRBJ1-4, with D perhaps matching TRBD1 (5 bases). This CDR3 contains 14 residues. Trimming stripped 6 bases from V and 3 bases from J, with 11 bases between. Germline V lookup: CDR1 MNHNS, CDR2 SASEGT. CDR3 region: CASSQGGANEKLFF. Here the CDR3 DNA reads TGTGCCAGCAGCCAGGGTGGAGCTAATGAAAAACTGTTTTTT.

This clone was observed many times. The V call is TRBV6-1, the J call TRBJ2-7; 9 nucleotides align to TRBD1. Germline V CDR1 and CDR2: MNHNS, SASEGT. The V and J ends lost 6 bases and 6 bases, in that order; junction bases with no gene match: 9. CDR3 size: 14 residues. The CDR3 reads CASRRTGARSEQYF. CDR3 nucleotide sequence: TGTGCCAGCAGACGGACAGGGGCCCGTAGCGAGCAGTACTTC.

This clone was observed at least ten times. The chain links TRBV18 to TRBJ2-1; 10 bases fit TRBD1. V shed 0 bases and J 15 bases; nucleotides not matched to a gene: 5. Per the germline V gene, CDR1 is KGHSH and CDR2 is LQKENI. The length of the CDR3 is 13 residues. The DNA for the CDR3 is TGTGCCAGCTCACCACCCGGGACAGGGGTATGGTTCTTC. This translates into CASSPPGTGVWFF.

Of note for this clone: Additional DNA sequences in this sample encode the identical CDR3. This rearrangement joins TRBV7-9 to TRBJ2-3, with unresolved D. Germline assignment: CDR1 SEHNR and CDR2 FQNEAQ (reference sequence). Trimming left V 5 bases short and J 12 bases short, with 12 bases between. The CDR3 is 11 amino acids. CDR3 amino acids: CASSLVGTQYF. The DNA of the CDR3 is TGTGCCAGCAGCCTCGTTGGTACACAGTATTTT.

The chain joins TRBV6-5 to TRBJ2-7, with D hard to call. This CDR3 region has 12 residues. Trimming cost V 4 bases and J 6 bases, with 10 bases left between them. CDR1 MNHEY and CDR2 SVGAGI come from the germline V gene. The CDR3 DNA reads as TGTGCCAGCAGTTCTACATTGAGCGAGCAGTACTTC. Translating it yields CASSSTLSEQYF.

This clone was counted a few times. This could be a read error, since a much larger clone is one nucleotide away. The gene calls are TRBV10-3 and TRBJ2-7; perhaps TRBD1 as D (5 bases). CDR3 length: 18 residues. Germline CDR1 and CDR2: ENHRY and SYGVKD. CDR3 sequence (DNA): TGTGCCATCAGTGAGTCGAGCCTATGTGGGGCCGCCTCCTACGGGCAGTACTTC. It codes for CAISESSLCGAASYGQYF.

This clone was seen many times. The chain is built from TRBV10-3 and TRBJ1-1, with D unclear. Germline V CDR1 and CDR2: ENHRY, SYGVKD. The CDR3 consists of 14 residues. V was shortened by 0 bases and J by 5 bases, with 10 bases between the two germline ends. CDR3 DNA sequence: TGTGCCATCAGTGAGTCGTTGGAAGGGACTGAAGCTTTCTTT. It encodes CAISESLEGTEAFF.

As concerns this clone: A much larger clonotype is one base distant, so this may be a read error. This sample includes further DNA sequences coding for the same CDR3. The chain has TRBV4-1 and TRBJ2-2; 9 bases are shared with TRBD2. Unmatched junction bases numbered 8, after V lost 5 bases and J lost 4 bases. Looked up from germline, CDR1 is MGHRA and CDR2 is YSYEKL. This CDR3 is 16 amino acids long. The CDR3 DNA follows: TGCGCCAGCAGCTCTCTCGCGGGAGGGATCACCGGGGAGCTGTTTTTT. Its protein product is CASSSLAGGITGELFF.

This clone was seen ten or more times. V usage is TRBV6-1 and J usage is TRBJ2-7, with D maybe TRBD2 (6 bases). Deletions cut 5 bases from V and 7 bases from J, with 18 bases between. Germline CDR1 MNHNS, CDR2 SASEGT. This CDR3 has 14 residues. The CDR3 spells CASSLASTRDEQYF. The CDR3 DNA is TGTGCCAGCAGTTTAGCTTCGACTAGGGATGAGCAGTACTTC.

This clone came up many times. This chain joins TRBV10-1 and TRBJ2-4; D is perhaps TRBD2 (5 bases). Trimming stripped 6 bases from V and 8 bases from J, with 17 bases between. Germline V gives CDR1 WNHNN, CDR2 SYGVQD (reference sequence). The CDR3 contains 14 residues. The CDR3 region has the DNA TGCGCCAGCAGAGGAGATCAGCCCGGGGACATTCAGTACTTC. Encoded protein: CASRGDQPGDIQYF.

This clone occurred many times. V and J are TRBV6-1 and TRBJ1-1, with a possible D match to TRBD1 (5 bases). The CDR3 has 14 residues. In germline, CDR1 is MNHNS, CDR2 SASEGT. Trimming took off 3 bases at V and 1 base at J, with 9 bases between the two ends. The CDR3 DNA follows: TGTGCCAGCAGTGAGAGGGGCCAGAACACTGAAGCTTTCTTT. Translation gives CASSERGQNTEAFF.

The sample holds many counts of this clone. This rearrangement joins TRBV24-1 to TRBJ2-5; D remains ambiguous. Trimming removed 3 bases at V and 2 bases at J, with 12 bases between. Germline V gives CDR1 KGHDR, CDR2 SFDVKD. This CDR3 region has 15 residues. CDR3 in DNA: TGTGCCACCAGTGATCCCCGCGGAGCTCAAGAGACCCAGTACTTC. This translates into CATSDPRGAQETQYF.

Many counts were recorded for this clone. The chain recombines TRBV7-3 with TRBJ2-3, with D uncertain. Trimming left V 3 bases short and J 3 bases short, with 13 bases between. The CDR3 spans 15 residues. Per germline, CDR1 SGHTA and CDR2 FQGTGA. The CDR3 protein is CASSLDIQGTDTQYF. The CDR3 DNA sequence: TGTGCCAGCAGCTTGGATATCCAAGGGACAGATACGCAGTATTTT.